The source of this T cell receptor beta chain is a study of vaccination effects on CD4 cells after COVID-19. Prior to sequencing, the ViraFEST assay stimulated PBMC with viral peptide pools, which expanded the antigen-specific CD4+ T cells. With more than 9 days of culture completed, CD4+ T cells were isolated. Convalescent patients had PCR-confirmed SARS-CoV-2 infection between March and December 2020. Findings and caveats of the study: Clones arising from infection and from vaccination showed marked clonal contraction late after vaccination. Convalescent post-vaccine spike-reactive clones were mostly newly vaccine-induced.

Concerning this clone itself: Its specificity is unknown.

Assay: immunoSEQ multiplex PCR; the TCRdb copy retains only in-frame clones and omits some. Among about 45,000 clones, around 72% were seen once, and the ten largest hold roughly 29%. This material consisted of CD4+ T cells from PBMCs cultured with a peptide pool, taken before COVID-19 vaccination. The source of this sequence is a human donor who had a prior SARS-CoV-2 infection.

CDR3 loop: CASSVGRAVETQYF. The DNA of the CDR3 is TGTGCCAGCAGCGTAGGGAGGGCGGTAGAGACCCAGTACTTC. The chain uses TRBV9 and TRBJ2-5; possible D gene TRBD2, 6 bases. CDR1 SGDLS and CDR2 YYNGEE come from the germline V gene. The CDR3 loop spans 14 amino acids. The V gene lost 0 bases and the J gene lost 4 bases, with 10 bases spanning the gap.